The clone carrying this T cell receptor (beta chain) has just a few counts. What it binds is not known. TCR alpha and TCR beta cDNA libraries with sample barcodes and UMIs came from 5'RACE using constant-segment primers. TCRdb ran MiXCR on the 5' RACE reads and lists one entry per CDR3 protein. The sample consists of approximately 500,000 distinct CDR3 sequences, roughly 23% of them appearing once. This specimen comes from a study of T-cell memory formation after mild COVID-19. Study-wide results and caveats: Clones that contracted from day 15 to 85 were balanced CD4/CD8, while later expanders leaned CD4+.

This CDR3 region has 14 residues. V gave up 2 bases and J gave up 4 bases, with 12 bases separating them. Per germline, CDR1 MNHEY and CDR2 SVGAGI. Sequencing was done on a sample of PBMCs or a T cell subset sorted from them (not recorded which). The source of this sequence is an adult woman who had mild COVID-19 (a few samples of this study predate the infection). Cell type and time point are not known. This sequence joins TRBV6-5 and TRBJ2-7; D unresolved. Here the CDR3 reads CASSYGRTGYEQYF. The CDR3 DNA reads TGTGCCAGCAGTTACGGCAGGACCGGGTACGAGCAGTACTTC.